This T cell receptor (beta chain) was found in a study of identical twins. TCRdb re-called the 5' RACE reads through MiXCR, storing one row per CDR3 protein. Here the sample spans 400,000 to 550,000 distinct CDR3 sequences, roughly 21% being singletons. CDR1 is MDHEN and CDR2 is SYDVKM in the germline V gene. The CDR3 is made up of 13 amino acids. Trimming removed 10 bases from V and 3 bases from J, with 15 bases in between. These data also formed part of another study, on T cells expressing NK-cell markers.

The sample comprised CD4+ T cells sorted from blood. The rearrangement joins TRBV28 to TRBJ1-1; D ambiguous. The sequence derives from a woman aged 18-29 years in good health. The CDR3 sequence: CATGRNIYTEAFF. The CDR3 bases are TGTGCCACCGGGAGGAACATCTACACTGAAGCTTTCTTT.